Sequencing of this TCR beta chain was carried out in a study of monozygotic twins with inflammatory bowel disease. Notes on the study in general: IBD patients carried less diverse TCRbeta repertoires (inverse Simpson) than healthy co-twins.

Of note for this clonotype: Its matching antigen is unknown.

Total RNA amounting to 3,500 to 4,500 ng went into each TCR library. No DNA is given; TCRdb re-called the 5' RACE reads and lists each CDR3 protein once. This sample's table has some 330,000 distinct CDR3 sequences. Input material: blood. The source is a human donor with ulcerative colitis or Crohn's disease, or a healthy co-twin of an affected twin (not recorded which).

This CDR3 is CASSLPGQRSNEQFF. This chain uses TRBV7-9 with TRBJ2-1; as DNA is missing, the TRBD1 call by TCRdb cannot be tested. This CDR3 spans 15 amino acids. Per germline, CDR1 SEHNR and CDR2 FQNEAQ (reference sequence).